A selection of T cell receptor beta chains follows, all from one sample in a study of shared clonotypes between healthy human individuals. Generated by immunoSEQ multiplex PCR, the TCRdb table keeps only in-frame clones and is missing some. The repertoire includes about 2.4 million clones, approximately 94% of them detected once, and around 0.14% sits in the top ten. The material sequenced was naive CD4+ T cells sorted from blood. The receptors here all came from a man aged 18 to 30 in good health. Each CDR3 is given with its conserved first and last residue. Each record gives: V gene, J gene, D gene, clone size, CDR3 DNA, CDR3 protein. A D gene is named only where the DNA matches it firmly. Rows may omit the clone size; those that give it use once, few, many or a size class.

V gene: TRBV7-9; J gene: TRBJ1-5; D gene: -; clone size: -; CDR3 DNA: TGTGCCAGCAGCTTGCAGGGGAGCAATCAGCCCCAGCATTTT; CDR3 protein: CASSLQGSNQPQHF
V gene: TRBV5-4; J gene: TRBJ2-5; D gene: -; clone size: -; CDR3 DNA: TGTGCCAGCAGCCGGTGGGACTGGTGGGGGAAAGAGACCCAGTACTTC; CDR3 protein: CASSRWDWWGKETQYF
V gene: TRBV7-9; J gene: TRBJ2-1; D gene: -; clone size: -; CDR3 DNA: TGTGCCAGCAGCTTCCGGGTCCGAAATGAGCAGTTCTTC; CDR3 protein: CASSFRVRNEQFF
V gene: TRBV7-2; J gene: TRBJ1-4; D gene: -; clone size: once; CDR3 DNA: TGTGCCAGCAGCCCCAGTTTGGCAACTAATGAAAAACTGTTTTTT; CDR3 protein: CASSPSLATNEKLFF
V gene: TRBV5-1; J gene: TRBJ2-3; D gene: TRBD1; clone size: -; CDR3 DNA: TGCGCCAGCGGGACCACAGGGGCTAGCACAGATACGCAGTATTTT; CDR3 protein: CASGTTGASTDTQYF
V gene: TRBV27; J gene: TRBJ1-5; D gene: -; clone size: -; CDR3 DNA: TGTGCCAGCAGTTTGACATGGGATCAGCCCCAGCATTTT; CDR3 protein: CASSLTWDQPQHF
V gene: TRBV15; J gene: TRBJ1-2; D gene: -; clone size: -; CDR3 DNA: TGTGCCACCAGCAAGACCTGGACACCAATCTATGGCTACACCTTC; CDR3 protein: CATSKTWTPIYGYTF
V gene: TRBV4-3; J gene: TRBJ2-3; D gene: TRBD2; clone size: -; CDR3 DNA: TGCGCCAGCAGCCAAGACTTAGCGGGAGGGGATACGCAGTATTTT; CDR3 protein: CASSQDLAGGDTQYF
V gene: TRBV2; J gene: TRBJ1-2; D gene: -; clone size: -; CDR3 DNA: TGTGCCAGCAGTGAAGGCTCGATCCAATATGGCTACACCTTC; CDR3 protein: CASSEGSIQYGYTF
V gene: TRBV5-1; J gene: TRBJ2-5; D gene: TRBD2; clone size: -; CDR3 DNA: TGCGCCAGCAGCTTGGGGGCGGGAGCGCAAGAGACCCAGTACTTC; CDR3 protein: CASSLGAGAQETQYF
V gene: TRBV7-2; J gene: TRBJ2-1; D gene: -; clone size: -; CDR3 DNA: TGTGCCAGCAGCTTAGTCTCGAGCTCCTACAATGAGCAGTTCTTC; CDR3 protein: CASSLVSSSYNEQFF
V gene: TRBV2; J gene: TRBJ1-3; D gene: TRBD1; clone size: -; CDR3 DNA: TGTGCCAGCAGCGGGACAGGGGGCTGGATCTCTGGAAACACCATATATTTT; CDR3 protein: CASSGTGGWISGNTIYF
V gene: TRBV18; J gene: TRBJ2-5; D gene: -; clone size: -; CDR3 DNA: TGTGCCAGCTCACCTAACCAAGAGACCCAGTACTTC; CDR3 protein: CASSPNQETQYF
V gene: TRBV10-3; J gene: TRBJ2-3; D gene: -; clone size: -; CDR3 DNA: TGTGCCATCAGTTGGACTGGATCTGGAGATACGCAGTATTTT; CDR3 protein: CAISWTGSGDTQYF
V gene: TRBV9; J gene: TRBJ1-6; D gene: TRBD1; clone size: -; CDR3 DNA: TGTGCCAGCAGCGTAGCTAGGGACAGGGCGAATAATTCACCCCTCCACTTT; CDR3 protein: CASSVARDRANNSPLHF
V gene: TRBV6-1; J gene: TRBJ2-5; D gene: TRBD1; clone size: -; CDR3 DNA: TGTGCCAGCAGAAAGACAGGGACAGAGACCCAGTACTTC; CDR3 protein: CASRKTGTETQYF
V gene: TRBV19; J gene: TRBJ1-5; D gene: -; clone size: once; CDR3 DNA: TGTGCCAGTAGGTTGGGATCCAATAGCAATCAGCCCCAGCATTTT; CDR3 protein: CASRLGSNSNQPQHF
V gene: TRBV4-1; J gene: TRBJ1-4; D gene: TRBD1; clone size: -; CDR3 DNA: TGCGCCAGCAGCCCACTAACAGGGGGCGGGGGTGAAAAACTGTTTTTT; CDR3 protein: CASSPLTGGGGEKLFF
V gene: TRBV19; J gene: TRBJ1-1; D gene: -; clone size: once; CDR3 DNA: TGTGCCAGTAGTAAAGGACAGAACACTGAAGCTTTCTTT; CDR3 protein: CASSKGQNTEAFF
V gene: TRBV30; J gene: TRBJ2-7; D gene: -; clone size: -; CDR3 DNA: TGTGCCTGGAGGGGAACGAAAGGAGGGCCTAACTTC; CDR3 protein: CAWRGTKGGPNF
V gene: TRBV5-4; J gene: TRBJ1-6; D gene: TRBD1; clone size: -; CDR3 DNA: TGTGCCAGCGGGAGGACAGGGTATACATATAATTCACCCCTCCACTTT; CDR3 protein: CASGRTGYTYNSPLHF
V gene: TRBV19; J gene: TRBJ1-4; D gene: -; clone size: -; CDR3 DNA: TGTGCCAGTAGTACCACTCCTGCAACTAATGAAAAACTGTTTTTT; CDR3 protein: CASSTTPATNEKLFF
V gene: TRBV13; J gene: TRBJ1-1; D gene: TRBD1; clone size: few; CDR3 DNA: TGTGCCAGCAGCCCAACTCTTAGAACCGGGACAGGGTCCACTGAAGCTTTCTTT; CDR3 protein: CASSPTLRTGTGSTEAFF
V gene: TRBV27; J gene: TRBJ1-2; D gene: -; clone size: -; CDR3 DNA: TGTGCCAGCAGTTTACGGGACACTGGTCCCCCCTATGGCTACACCTTC; CDR3 protein: CASSLRDTGPPYGYTF
V gene: TRBV6-1; J gene: TRBJ2-7; D gene: -; clone size: -; CDR3 DNA: TGTGCCAGCAGTGATCCCCTCGTGGGGTTTGAGGACGAGCAGTACTTC; CDR3 protein: CASSDPLVGFEDEQYF
V gene: TRBV6-1; J gene: TRBJ1-1; D gene: -; clone size: -; CDR3 DNA: TGTGCCAGCAGTGCAGTCGACGGTATGGGCACTGAAGCTTTCTTT; CDR3 protein: CASSAVDGMGTEAFF
V gene: TRBV5-1; J gene: TRBJ2-1; D gene: -; clone size: -; CDR3 DNA: TGCGCCAGCAGCTTGTCCGGGAGCTCCTACAATGAGCAGTTCTTC; CDR3 protein: CASSLSGSSYNEQFF
V gene: TRBV6-4; J gene: TRBJ1-2; D gene: -; clone size: -; CDR3 DNA: TGTGCCAGCAGTGGGGCGGACAAGTCCACTAACTATGGCTACACCTTC; CDR3 protein: CASSGADKSTNYGYTF
V gene: TRBV10-3; J gene: TRBJ2-1; D gene: -; clone size: -; CDR3 DNA: TGTGCCATCAGTGAGTCTAGCGTAAGGGGCAGGAATGAGCAGTTCTTC; CDR3 protein: CAISESSVRGRNEQFF
V gene: TRBV5-1; J gene: TRBJ1-6; D gene: TRBD1; clone size: -; CDR3 DNA: TGCGCCAGCAGCCTCGTAACCGGGACAGGGGACTTTAATTCACCCCTCCACTTT; CDR3 protein: CASSLVTGTGDFNSPLHF
V gene: TRBV10-3; J gene: TRBJ2-3; D gene: TRBD2; clone size: -; CDR3 DNA: TGTGCCACAGGACTCGGACTAGCTCTCGCAGATACGCAGTATTTT; CDR3 protein: CATGLGLALADTQYF
V gene: TRBV27; J gene: TRBJ2-1; D gene: -; clone size: -; CDR3 DNA: TGTGCCAGCAGCCTGTTAGGAGGTAAAAATGAGCAGTTCTTC; CDR3 protein: CASSLLGGKNEQFF
V gene: TRBV27; J gene: TRBJ2-7; D gene: -; clone size: once; CDR3 DNA: TGTGCCAGCAGTTTACCCGGGTCCTACGAGCAGTACTTC; CDR3 protein: CASSLPGSYEQYF
V gene: TRBV10-3; J gene: TRBJ2-7; D gene: -; clone size: -; CDR3 DNA: TGTGCCATCAGTGAGGATCTCGCCGGGGATGAGCAGTACTTC; CDR3 protein: CAISEDLAGDEQYF
V gene: TRBV7-2; J gene: TRBJ2-3; D gene: -; clone size: -; CDR3 DNA: TGTGCCAGCAGCCGGACTGCCGGCACAGATACGCAGTATTTT; CDR3 protein: CASSRTAGTDTQYF
V gene: TRBV11-2; J gene: TRBJ2-7; D gene: -; clone size: -; CDR3 DNA: TGTGCCAGCAGCTTAGCGTCGGGGACGTTCTCCTACGAGCAGTACTTC; CDR3 protein: CASSLASGTFSYEQYF
V gene: TRBV7-2; J gene: TRBJ2-3; D gene: -; clone size: -; CDR3 DNA: TGTGCCAGCAGCTTAGCAGGGGCTGGCACAGATACGCAGTATTTT; CDR3 protein: CASSLAGAGTDTQYF
V gene: TRBV7-5; J gene: TRBJ2-3; D gene: -; clone size: -; CDR3 DNA: TGTGCCAGAAGCGCGGCTTCCTACACAGATGCGCAGTATTTT; CDR3 protein: CARSAASYTDAQYF
V gene: TRBV2; J gene: TRBJ2-5; D gene: -; clone size: -; CDR3 DNA: TGTGCCAGCAGTGAAGTAACTAGACAAGAGACCCAGTACTTC; CDR3 protein: CASSEVTRQETQYF
V gene: TRBV9; J gene: TRBJ2-7; D gene: -; clone size: -; CDR3 DNA: TGTGCCAGCAGCGTAGACGCGGCGGGAACGTCTAGTGGGGAGCAGTACTTC; CDR3 protein: CASSVDAAGTSSGEQYF
V gene: TRBV5-1; J gene: TRBJ1-1; D gene: -; clone size: once; CDR3 DNA: TGCGCCAGCAGCTCCGATGTCAGGGGCACTGAAGCTTTCTTT; CDR3 protein: CASSSDVRGTEAFF
V gene: TRBV7-9; J gene: TRBJ1-2; D gene: -; clone size: -; CDR3 DNA: TGTGCCAGCAGCCCGACCTGGGGTCAGACACTGAACAGCCGCCCTGGCTACACCTTC; CDR3 protein: CASSPTWGQTLNSRPGYTF
V gene: TRBV19; J gene: TRBJ1-5; D gene: -; clone size: -; CDR3 DNA: TGTGCCAGTAGTATAGATCAAGGGGTGTACCAGCCCCAGCATTTT; CDR3 protein: CASSIDQGVYQPQHF